This T cell receptor (beta chain) appears in the sequencing data of a study of CD8+ T cells in alopecia areata (dated 2018 in TCRdb). Turning to the overall study: Skin from C3H/HeJ donors with spontaneous alopecia (roughly 6-13 months old) was grafted onto female C3H/HeJ recipients that were about 6-10 weeks old. To study T cell clonal expansion in alopecia areata, the researchers applied high-throughput TCRbeta sequencing to both the C3H/HeJ mouse model and human patients. Scalp tissue and sorted CD4+ and CD8+ peripheral blood T cells from patchy and totalis/universalis alopecia areata patients and from healthy controls were covered by human TCRbeta sequencing. Scalp clonality was compared among normal scalp (n=4), patchy alopecia areata scalp (n=8), and alopecia totalis/universalis scalp (n=8). RNA was extracted with the PAXgene miRNA kit for fixed scalp, the miRNeasy kit for PBMCs, and the RNeasy kit for mouse skin. immunoSEQ multiplex PCR using 35 Vbeta forward primers and 13 Jbeta reverse primers was used to amplify TCRbeta CDR3 regions. What the authors observed across the whole study: Shared TCR sequences between patients were less evident than in mice, which may be partly attributable to HLA diversity in the patient population. Scalp TCR repertoire analysis is complicated because resident alphabeta T cells in normal human skin are also sequenced, whereas mouse skin is dominated by gammadelta T cells. Compared with normal scalp, lesional scalp, particularly in alopecia totalis/universalis, had higher clonality and more expanded CD8+ clones, which suggests antigenic drive.

Cells from mouse cutaneous lymph nodes were pooled, stained for CD4, CD8alpha, NKG2D, NKG2ACE and other markers, and then sorted on a BD Influx. As to this clone: The clone's antigen remains unknown. Gene names and germline sequences here are the mouse ones. The CDR3 is cut off 4 residues early in the read; its end comes from the germline J gene.

The method behind the library was the immunoSEQ multiplex PCR assay. For TCR sequencing, RNA was extracted from every sample and reverse transcribed into cDNA to serve as template. First-strand cDNA was synthesized with SuperScript III using a 2:1 mix of oligo-dT and random hexamers. A synthetic immune receptor repertoire was used to measure amplification bias, and any remaining bias was corrected computationally. Libraries were sequenced on Illumina HiSeq using 60 bp reads that covered the CDR3 and were read from J toward V. Regarding the original processing steps: Raw reads were preprocessed to remove errors, and CDR3 was defined according to IMGT conventions as the region from the conserved cysteine to phenylalanine. To get clonality, Shannon entropy was normalized by log2 of the number of productive unique TCRs and the result was subtracted from 1. Whether each scalp clone was CD4 or CD8 was inferred by checking scalp TCRbeta sequences against the CD4 and CD8 repertoires from sorted blood. This is the immuneACCESS table as TCRdb keeps it, with only in-frame sequences that have V and J called. A part of the clones is gone; compared with another copy, unresolved V genes explain less than half, and the rest is unexplained. The V and J calls and the clone size are those of that table, but D and trimming were determined from the DNA. In this sample the table shows approximately 280,000 clones, and no singletons are among them. Roughly 1.2% of the sample is in the top ten clones.

CDR3 length: 16 amino acids, cysteine to phenylalanine. The CDR3 was read in part: 36 bases, with the frame set at base 1. For this chain, trimming is 3 bases at the V end and 5 bases at the J end, and the number of junction bases without a gene match is 6. CDR1 and CDR2 (LGHNA, YNLKQL) derive from the germline V gene (reference sequence). Material for sequencing was CD4+ T cells sorted from a lymph node. This receptor was identified in a C3H/HeJ mouse with alopecia areata. This strain of mice has MHC haplotype H2-k. Recombination connected TRBV5 to TRBJ2-1, and 11 bases in between align with TRBD2. The DNA read from the CDR3 is TGTGCCAGCAGCCATCCACTGGGGGGGCGCAATGCT. Its translation reads: CASSHPLGGRNA. In full, the CDR3 is CASSHPLGGRNAEQFF.